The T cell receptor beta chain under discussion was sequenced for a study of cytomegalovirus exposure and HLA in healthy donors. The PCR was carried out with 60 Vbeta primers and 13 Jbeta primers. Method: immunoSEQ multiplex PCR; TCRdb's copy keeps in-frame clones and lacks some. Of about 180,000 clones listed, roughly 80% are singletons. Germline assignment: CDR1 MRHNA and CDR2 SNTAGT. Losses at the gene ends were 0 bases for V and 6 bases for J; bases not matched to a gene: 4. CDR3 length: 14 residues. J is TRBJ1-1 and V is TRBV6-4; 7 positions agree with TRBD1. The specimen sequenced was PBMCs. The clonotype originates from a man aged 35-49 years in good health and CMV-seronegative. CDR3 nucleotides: TGTGCCAGCAGTGACTCCGGCAGGGGGTCTGAAGCTTTCTTT. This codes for CASSDSGRGSEAFF.